This T cell receptor beta chain was captured by sequencing in a study of blood T cell repertoires in COVID-19. Clones were sequenced by immunoSEQ multiplex PCR, and TCRdb holds only the in-frame ones, with some missing. The sample records around 75,000 clones, approximately 90% being singletons. Germline CDR1 and CDR2: SGDLS and YYNGEE. The CDR3 runs to 18 residues. With 3 bases removed from V and 6 bases from J, the gap between germline ends came to 28 bases. The material sequenced was peripheral blood. The sequence was obtained from a man between 65 and 85 years old with active COVID-19. The chain recombines TRBV9 with TRBJ2-7; D may be TRBD2 (6 bases). This CDR3 is CASSEGPIGGGTRGEQYF. The CDR3 nucleotides read TGTGCCAGCAGCGAGGGGCCCATTGGGGGAGGAACGAGGGGCGAGCAGTACTTC.